Here is one TCR beta chain with its context. The antigen this receptor binds is unknown. Base qualities are not provided; no much larger clone lies one nucleotide away. Survey-level sequencing on the immunoSEQ platform was used to profile TCR beta chain repertoires. Regarding the original processing steps: CDR3 amino acid length spectratypes and V-J pairing frequencies were compared, and repertoire diversity was measured with the inverse Simpson index. Clonotypes specific to SARS-CoV-2, CMV, influenza A and EBV were annotated by matching TCR beta CDR3 sequences against VDJdb. The clones in this table, taken by TCRdb from immuneACCESS, are in-frame only. Not every clone is retained; where verified, under half of the shortfall comes from an unresolved V gene, and the cause of the rest is unknown. V and J calls and clone size come straight from that table; D and trimming were deduced from the DNA. The table for this sample lists around 50,000 clones; approximately 95% of them were counted only once. The ten most abundant clones make up about 10% of the sample.

The data originate from a study (dated by TCRdb to between 2021 and 2024). Summary of the overall study and its limitations: Further investigation, including longitudinal sampling and assessment of a control group, is stated by the authors to be required.

For TCR beta sequencing, genomic DNA was taken from unsorted PBMCs, and those PBMCs had been isolated from peripheral blood. Taken from the germline V gene, the CDR1 and CDR2 loops are KGHSH and LQKENI. Reading from cysteine to phenylalanine, the CDR3 counts 13 amino acids. Only the CDR3 portion is preserved as DNA: 39 bases, with reading frame beginning at the first base. Between the V and J ends, shortened by 4 bases and 0 bases respectively, the junction contains 6 bases. This TCR derives from a man between 35 and 55 years old with rheumatoid arthritis. This chain is built from TRBV18 and TRBJ1-2, with TRBD1 as a weak D call on 6 bases. Input material: PBMCs. The DNA sequence follows: TGTGCCAGCTCACGGACAGCTAACTATGGCTACACCTTC. It codes for CASSRTANYGYTF. The variable domain in full, with residues beyond the CDR3 obtained from the reference TRBV18 and TRBJ1-2 genes, is NAGVMQNPRHLVRRRGQEARLRCSPMKGHSHVYWYRQLPEEGLKFMVYLQKENIIDESGMPKERFSAEFPKEGPSILRIQQVVRGDSAAYFCASSRTANYGYTFGSGTRLTVV.